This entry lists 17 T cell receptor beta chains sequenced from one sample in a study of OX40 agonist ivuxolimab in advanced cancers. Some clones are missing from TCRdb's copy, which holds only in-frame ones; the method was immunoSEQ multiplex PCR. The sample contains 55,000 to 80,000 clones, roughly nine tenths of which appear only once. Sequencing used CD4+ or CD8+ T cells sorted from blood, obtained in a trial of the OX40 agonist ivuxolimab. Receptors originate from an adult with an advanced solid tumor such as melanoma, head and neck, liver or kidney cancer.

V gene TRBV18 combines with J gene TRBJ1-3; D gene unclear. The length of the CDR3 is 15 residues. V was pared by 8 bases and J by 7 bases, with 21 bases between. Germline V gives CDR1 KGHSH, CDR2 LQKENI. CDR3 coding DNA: TGTGCCAGCACCCAAGGACCCCAGGCTGCGAACACCATATATTTT. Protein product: CASTQGPQAANTIYF.

CDR3 sequence: CASSTGTPTFSNQPQHF. CDR3 nucleotides: TGTGCCAGTAGTACCGGGACACCTACATTTAGCAATCAGCCCCAGCATTTT. The J gene is TRBJ1-5, the V gene TRBV19; D possibly corresponds to TRBD1 (6 bases). This CDR3 has 17 amino acids. Per germline, CDR1 LNHDA and CDR2 SQIVND (reference sequence). With 4 bases removed from V and 0 bases from J, the gap between germline ends came to 16 bases.

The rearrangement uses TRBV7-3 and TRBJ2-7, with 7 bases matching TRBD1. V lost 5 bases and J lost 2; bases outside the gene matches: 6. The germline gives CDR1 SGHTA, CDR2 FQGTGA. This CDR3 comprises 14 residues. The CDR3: CASSHRDSPYEQYF. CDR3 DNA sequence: TGTGCCAGCAGCCACCGGGACAGCCCCTACGAGCAGTACTTC.

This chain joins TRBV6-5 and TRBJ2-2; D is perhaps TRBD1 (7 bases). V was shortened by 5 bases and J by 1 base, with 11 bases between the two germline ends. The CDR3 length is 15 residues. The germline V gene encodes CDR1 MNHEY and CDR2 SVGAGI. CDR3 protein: CASSGGTVNTGELFF. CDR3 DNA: TGTGCCAGCAGTGGAGGGACAGTGAACACCGGGGAGCTGTTTTTT.

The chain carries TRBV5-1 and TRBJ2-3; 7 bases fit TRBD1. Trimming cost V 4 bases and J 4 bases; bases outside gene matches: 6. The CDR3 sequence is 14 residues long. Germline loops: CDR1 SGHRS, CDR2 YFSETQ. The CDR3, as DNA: TGCGCCAGCAGCAAGGGGGCAAAGGCAGATACGCAGTATTTT. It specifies CASSKGAKADTQYF.

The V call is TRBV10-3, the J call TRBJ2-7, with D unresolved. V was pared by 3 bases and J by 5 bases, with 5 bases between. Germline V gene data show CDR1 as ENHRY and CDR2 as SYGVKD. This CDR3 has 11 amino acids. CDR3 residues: CAISDMDEQYF. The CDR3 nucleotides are TGTGCCATCAGTGACATGGACGAGCAGTACTTC.

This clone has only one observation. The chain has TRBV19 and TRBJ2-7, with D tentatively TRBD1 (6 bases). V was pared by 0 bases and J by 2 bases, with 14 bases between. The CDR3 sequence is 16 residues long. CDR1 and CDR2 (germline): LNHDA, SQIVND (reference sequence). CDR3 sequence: CASSIDWTAYTYEQYF. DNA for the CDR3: TGTGCCAGTAGTATAGATTGGACAGCCTATACCTACGAGCAGTACTTC.

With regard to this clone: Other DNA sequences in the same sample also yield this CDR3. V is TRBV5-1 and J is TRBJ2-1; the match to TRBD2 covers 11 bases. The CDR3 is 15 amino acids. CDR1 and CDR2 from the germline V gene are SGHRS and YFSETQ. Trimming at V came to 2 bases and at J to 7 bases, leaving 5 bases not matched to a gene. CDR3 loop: CASSFLAGGDNEQFF. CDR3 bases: TGCGCCAGCAGCTTTCTAGCGGGAGGAGATAATGAGCAGTTCTTC. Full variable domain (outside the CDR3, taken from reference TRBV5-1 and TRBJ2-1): KAGVTQTPRYLIKTRGQQVTLSCSPISGHRSVSWYQQTPGQGLQFLFEYFSETQRNKGNFPGRFSGRQFSNSRSEMNVSTLELGDSALYLCASSFLAGGDNEQFFGPGTRLTVL.

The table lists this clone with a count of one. The CDR3 DNA reads as TGTGCCAGCAGCCAAAGACTAGGGGCGAACACCGGGGAGCTGTTTTTT. This sequence encodes CASSQRLGANTGELFF. The J gene is TRBJ2-2, the V gene TRBV4-2; the D gene is possibly TRBD2 (6 bases). CDR3 size: 16 residues. Germline assignment: CDR1 LGHNA and CDR2 YNFKEQ. The germline V and J ends were trimmed by 2 bases and 0 bases, with 10 bases remaining between them.

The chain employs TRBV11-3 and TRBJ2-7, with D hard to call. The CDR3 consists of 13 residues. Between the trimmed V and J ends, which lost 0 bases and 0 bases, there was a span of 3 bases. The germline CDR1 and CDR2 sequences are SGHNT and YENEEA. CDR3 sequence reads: CASSLDNSYEQYF. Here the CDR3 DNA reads TGTGCCAGCAGCTTAGACAACTCCTACGAGCAGTACTTC. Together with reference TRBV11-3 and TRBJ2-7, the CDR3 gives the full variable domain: EAGVVQSPRYKIIEKKQPVAFWCNPISGHNTLYWYLQNLGQGPELLIRYENEEAVDDSQLPKDRFSAERLKGVDSTLKIQPAELGDSAVYLCASSLDNSYEQYFGPGTRLTVT.

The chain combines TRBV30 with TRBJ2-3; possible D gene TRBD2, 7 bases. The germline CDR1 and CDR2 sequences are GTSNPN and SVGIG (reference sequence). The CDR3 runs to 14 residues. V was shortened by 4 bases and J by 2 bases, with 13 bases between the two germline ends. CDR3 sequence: CAWKGGLTTDTQYF. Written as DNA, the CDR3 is TGTGCCTGGAAAGGGGGACTAACCACAGATACGCAGTATTTT.

CDR3 residues: CASSLDDGRDTQYF. CDR3 DNA: TGCGCCAGCAGCTTGGACGATGGCCGGGATACGCAGTATTTT. The chain uses TRBV5-1 and TRBJ2-3; the D is unclear. Trimming cost V 0 bases and J 6 bases, with 11 bases left between them. CDR3 length equals 14 residues. The germline gives CDR1 SGHRS, CDR2 YFSETQ.

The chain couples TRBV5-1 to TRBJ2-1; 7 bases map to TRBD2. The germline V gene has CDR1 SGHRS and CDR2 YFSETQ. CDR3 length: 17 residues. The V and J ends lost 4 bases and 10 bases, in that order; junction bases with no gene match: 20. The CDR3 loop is CASSPSMLAVFAPEQFF. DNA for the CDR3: TGCGCCAGCAGCCCGTCTATGCTAGCGGTATTTGCCCCAGAGCAGTTCTTC.

The CDR3 sequence is CATSRDQGTEAFF. The DNA for the CDR3 is TGTGCCACCAGCAGAGACCAGGGTACTGAAGCTTTCTTT. The gene calls are TRBV15 and TRBJ1-1; D is perhaps TRBD1 (5 bases). This CDR3 is 13 amino acids long. CDR1 is LNHNV, CDR2 YYDKDF, per germline (reference sequence). Trimming removed 0 bases at V and 5 bases at J, with 7 bases between.

CDR3 nucleotides: TGCGCCAGCAGACTGGGTTTGGACACTGAAGCTTTCTTT. It codes for CASRLGLDTEAFF. The chain uses TRBV5-1 and TRBJ1-1; D remains unclear. The germline V gene has CDR1 SGHRS and CDR2 YFSETQ. Between the trimmed V and J ends, which lost 5 bases and 3 bases, there was a span of 11 bases. The CDR3 totals 13 residues.

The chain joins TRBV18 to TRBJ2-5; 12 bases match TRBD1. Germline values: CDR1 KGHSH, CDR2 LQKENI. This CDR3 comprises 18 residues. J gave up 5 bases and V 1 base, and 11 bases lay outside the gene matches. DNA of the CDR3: TGTGCCAGCTCACCACTTCAGACCGGGACAGGGGGCCGGGAGACCCAGTACTTC. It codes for CASSPLQTGTGGRETQYF.

The CDR3 loop is CASSYSRGFQPQHF. CDR3 in DNA: TGTGCCAGCAGTTACTCGAGGGGGTTCCAGCCCCAGCATTTT. The rearrangement uses TRBV6-5 and TRBJ1-5, with a possible D match to TRBD1 (6 bases). Germline V gene sequence: CDR1 MNHEY, CDR2 SVGAGI. The CDR3 loop spans 14 amino acids. V lost 0 bases to trimming and J lost 7 bases, with 10 bases between them.